The T cell receptor beta chain described here comes from a study of PD-1 blockade in classical Hodgkin lymphoma. Overall study findings and caveats: Patients with a complete response exhibited baseline diversity comparable to newly diagnosed patients.

Trimming cost V 5 bases and J 2 bases, with 2 bases left between them. CDR1 is SEHNR and CDR2 is FQNEAQ in the germline V gene (reference sequence). The CDR3 totals 11 residues. Points on this clone: Its antigen remains unknown.

Noted time point: cycle 4 day 1 (C4D1), after 6 weeks of nivolumab. Each and every patient relapsed after autologous stem cell transplantation, and patients got differing brentuximab vedotin exposure. Here immunoSEQ multiplex PCR was the method, and the copy in TCRdb shows in-frame clones only, minus some. The table shows 20,000 to 25,000 clones, with roughly four fifths occurring only once. The V and J genes are TRBV7-9 and TRBJ2-3; the D is unclear. The receptor was isolated from a human donor with classical Hodgkin lymphoma. Sample: peripheral blood mononuclear cells (PBMCs), taken before the fourth cycle of nivolumab. The CDR3 DNA is TGTGCCAGCAGCGTCACAGATACGCAGTATTTT. Translating gives CASSVTDTQYF.